The entry below describes one T cell receptor (beta chain). Its cognate antigen has yet to be identified. The read finishes 3 residues shy of the CDR3 end, and the germline J gene is used to complete it. Genomic DNA was extracted from sorted cells with the QIAGEN DNeasy Blood and Tissue Kit for TCRbeta CDR3 sequencing. Through immunoSEQ, high-throughput TCRbeta CDR3 sequencing was done commercially, including PCR amplification with internal controls and bias correction. From the authors' description of their analysis: Unique productive TCRbeta sequences were defined by CDR3 nucleotide sequence where primers matched, and otherwise by CDR3 amino acid sequence together with Vbeta and Jbeta genes. Sorting error was corrected by removing sequences shared between sorted populations at a frequency ratio of 2:1 or less, and the remaining shared sequences were assigned to the higher population. Donor-reactive sequences were defined as at least 5-fold expanded in CFSE-low cells versus unstimulated cells, with frequency of at least 0.01% in CFSE-low cells. Jensen-Shannon divergence, calculated on the top 100 TCRbeta sequences ranked by frequency, was used to quantify repertoire divergence. When a sample had multiple sequencing runs, each run was corrected for sorting error separately and the runs were then pooled. What TCRdb holds here is the immuneACCESS table cut down to in-frame rearrangements. Part of the clones is not present; checked against another copy, under half of the missing clones reflect an unresolved V gene, and the others are unexplained. V, J and clone size reflect that table, while D and trimming were determined from the DNA. The table held for this sample gives about 48,000 clones. About 0.83% of the sample lies in the top ten.

This sample is drawn from a study of Tregs in tolerant kidney transplant recipients (dated by TCRdb to between 2018 and 2021). Background for the entire study: Transplants used related donors with nonmyeloablative bone marrow transplantation; mixed chimerism was transient in the human trials. Before combined kidney and bone marrow transplantation, this study identified donor-specific regulatory T cells using TCRbeta sequencing and then followed those same cells after transplant. The research as a whole found: In tolerant patients, the expansion of donor-specific Tregs was greater than global Treg expansion, suggesting that the expansion was antigen-driven rather than nonspecific. Biological reproducibility was not examined directly, but technical replication error appeared to be minimal. Because the PCR primers were changed over time for some patients, nucleotide-level comparison could not be performed across the samples from those patients. Expanding Tregs with activated donor B cells appeared to identify the most biologically relevant and donor-specific TCRbeta repertoire. The study was constrained by small patient numbers, and validation of the findings is required in larger populations and under other immunosuppression protocols.

The time point label, as the study defines it: blood sample drawn before combined kidney and bone marrow transplant. Thawed PBMCs were FACS-sorted into unstimulated Tregs (CD4+CD25+CD127-), CD4+ non-Tregs (CD4+CD25-), CD4 cells and CD8 cells. Several combined kidney and bone marrow transplant recipients from the ITN036ST trial were included as patients, and samples were available only from these trial subjects. Healthy control blood was processed by Ficoll density gradient to PBMCs and cryopreserved; patient PBMCs were collected before and after transplant. Taken from the germline V gene (reference sequence), the CDR1 and CDR2 loops are SEHNR and FQNEAQ. The CDR3 has 11 amino acids, counting the end cysteine and phenylalanine. Shown are 24 bases from within the CDR3, in frame from base 1. A distance of 6 bases separates the germline ends of V and J, which lose 3 bases and 9 bases respectively.

Here the sequenced sample was CD4+ T cells from blood, taken before the transplant. The rearrangement combines TRBV7-9 with TRBJ2-1; too little of a D gene remains to name it. This receptor was identified in a human donor who received a combined kidney and bone marrow transplant. CDR3 loop: CASSFGSEQFF. The sequenced CDR3 bases are TGTGCCAGCAGCTTCGGGTCTGAG.